The source of this T cell receptor (beta chain) is a study of cytomegalovirus exposure and HLA in healthy donors (dated by TCRdb to about 2017). As for the study more broadly: An earlier analysis of some 620 of the donors reported 276 Gb of sequence data and 117 million unique TCR beta sequences obtained from roughly 180 million T cells. An early release that covered about 600 HLA-typed donors contained about 290 gigabases of sequencing data and some 87 million unique TCR sequences. Among the roughly 370 genotyped donors, approximately 77% belonged to the genetic ancestry cluster associated with self-reported Caucasian donors. The aim of the study was to test whether cataloging public T cell receptors could identify signatures of past pathogen exposure. Using immunosequencing, the study profiled T cell repertoires from some 670 subjects and related those repertoires to cytomegalovirus serostatus. Besides the first cohort of about 730 subjects, a separate validation cohort made up of 120 different subjects was used. The study combined high-throughput TCR immunosequencing, statistical association of individual TCRs with disease status, and machine learning to predict cytomegalovirus infection status. A later analysis re-examined previously published TCR beta repertoires from just over 650 donors and added high-resolution HLA genotyping to investigate patterns of TCR occurrence. In the later analysis, no new phenotypic data were used to find candidate immune exposures; instead, reliance was placed on TCR beta sequences and their occurrence across donors. An earlier analysis of 500 to 750 of the donors applied high-throughput TCR beta sequencing to assess whether each TCR beta V gene segment acted as functional or pseudogenic. Donor age, sex, ethnicity and CMV serostatus were compiled together with the repertoire data. Genome-wide SNP genotypes for about 55% of the roughly 670 donors were used in a later genetic analysis, which treated that subset as a discovery cohort. Every discovery cohort repertoire had been produced on one sequencing platform. Class I and class II HLA loci were covered by the typing at four-digit resolution. The number of donors typed differed by locus, with about 629-640 for A, B, C, DRB1 and DQB1, over 500 for DQA1, 600 to 610 for DPA1, and 450 to 480 for DPB1. Roughly five DR-DQ haplotypes were handled as single units for association and clustering because linkage in the cohort was strong. Across about 380 genotyped donors of the cohort, an average of approximately 200,000 unique TCR beta nucleotide sequences per donor were sequenced, and approximately 17% of those sequences were non-productive.

The investigation overall reported the following: A further reported finding was that TCR beta sequences accurately predicted the HLA-A and HLA-B alleles for most subjects in the first cohort. In an earlier analysis of approximately 590 of the donors, most TCR beta V segments appeared in productive rearrangements about 90% or about 30% of the time, broadly matching IMGT annotations. HLA typing was unavailable for some donors at each locus, so association tests used only the typed subset. Cytomegalovirus status was reported to be diagnosed by the classifier with high specificity and sensitivity in both the original and validation cohorts. Most TCR sequences were observed very rarely across donors, whereas some public TCRs were present in many individuals. Only TCR beta chains were sequenced in this cohort, and the absence of alpha or paired-chain data limited detectable features. A later genetic analysis associated a missense DCLRE1C variant with V-gene and J-gene trimming of TCR beta chains, and an independent cohort replicated the association. In a later analysis, HLA-associated TCR beta chains showed more clonal expansion and lower generation probabilities than non-associated chains that were equally common. In vitro tests confirmed that a few of the cytomegalovirus-associated TCR beta chains recognize cytomegalovirus antigens. The presence/absence analyses assumed that sequencing depth was roughly uniform across donors, and that assumption may not be true. A total of 150 or so TCR beta chains were listed by the study as associated with cytomegalovirus. Because the 87-base-pair reads could not distinguish some IMGT-functional V segments, including TRBV6-2 and TRBV6-3, those segments were excluded. Strong co-occurrence of HLA alleles, especially DR and DQ, made assigning TCR associations to individual alleles difficult. For the cohort, immune exposure information was limited to CMV serostatus. Correlated functional status among segregating V segments might be attributable to linkage disequilibrium, but an unknown experimental factor could not be ruled out. According to a later analysis, TCR association rates differed among HLA loci, with DRB1 alleles showing the most associated TCRs and HLA-C alleles showing the fewest. In a later analysis, several top co-occurrence clusters were reported to appear linked to parvovirus B19, influenza, CMV and Epstein-Barr virus. A cluster of highly shared sequence variants was judged likely to represent a technical artifact of the sequencing pipeline. Specific HLA alleles were associated with around 18,000 TCR beta sequences at a false discovery rate of 0.05 in a later analysis. Compared with the roughly 670-donor mean, donors in an Asian-associated ancestry cluster had fewer N-insertions in productive TCRs, according to a later genetic analysis. The authors suggested that the approach could potentially be extended to other disease states and immunological phenotypes. Most CMV-associated TCR beta chains appeared to be HLA-restricted in a later analysis, and the HLA associations seemed to be driven largely by CMV exposure. Because counts were too low, seventeen rarely observed V segments, including chromosome 9 orphons, were left out of the earlier analysis of a few hundred of the donors.

Only one count was recorded for this clone. The target of this receptor is not known. No qualities accompany the bases; no much larger clone lies one base away. The library was prepared using the immunoSEQ multiplex PCR assay. The multiplex PCR relied on a mix of 60 forward primers for TCR Vbeta segments and 13 reverse primers for TCR Jbeta segments. The CDR3 region of rearranged TCR beta genes was amplified from genomic DNA by a multiplex PCR assay. The Illumina HiSeq System was used to sequence the amplified TCR beta libraries as 87-base-pair reads. The authors processed their data as follows. Across the 700 or so repertoires, a later analysis counted 60 million to 90 million unique TCR beta chains, 9.5 million to 12 million of which were shared by at least two donors. To remove PCR and sequencing errors, raw reads were error-corrected and collapsed into unique sequences using a nearest-neighbor algorithm that merged closely related sequences. To assign V, D and J gene segments, CDR3 sequences were aligned to IMGT reference sequences. For a sequence to be retained, at least a six-nucleotide match to both a V gene segment and a J gene segment was required. A rearrangement was called productive if the CDR3 had no stop codons and remained in frame with V and J, and every other rearrangement was called non-productive. CDR3 was defined by IMGT convention, running from the second conserved V-encoded cysteine to the conserved J-encoded phenylalanine. Sequences without an unambiguous match to a single V gene segment were excluded from the earlier analysis of a few hundred of the donors. In an earlier analysis of 450 to 700 of the donors, V segments were called functional above 56.7% productive rearrangements and were called segregating when the between-donor standard deviation exceeded 5%. A statistical classification framework was built for diagnosing cytomegalovirus status from the catalog of TCR beta chain sequences. In a later analysis, V and J genes were assigned by comparing TCR nucleotide sequences against IMGT/GENE-DB human TR gene sequences. Using the TCRdist pipeline, a later analysis assigned CDR3 sequences along with most-parsimonious VDJ recombination scenarios. A later analysis defined each TCR beta chain by its CDR3 amino acid sequence plus V-gene family, and excluded reads lacking a unique V-gene family. In a later analysis, fewer than 600 highly shared, low-generation-probability nucleotide sequences were removed to address suspected cross-contamination and a sequencing artifact. A later analysis calculated a clonal expansion index for each public chain from normalized within-repertoire ranks of inferred template counts. A later analysis computed generation probabilities with a VDJ recombination model fitted to out-of-frame rearrangements, and checked the results against IGoR. In a later analysis, TCR-TCR, TCR-HLA and TCR-CMV co-occurrence was scored with hypergeometric tests, and a repertoire-size bias correction was applied to TCR pairs. To estimate false discovery rates, a later analysis permuted the HLA or CMV assignments 20 times. In a later analysis, co-occurring TCRs were grouped using DBSCAN, with TCRdist sequence similarity added in when clustering inside HLA-allele-positive subsets. Repertoires with fewer than 30,000 or more than 120,000 public chains, plus five repertoires with anomalous nucleotide sharing, were excluded from co-occurrence clustering. This is the immuneACCESS table as TCRdb keeps it, with only in-frame sequences that have V and J called. A part of the clones is gone; compared with another copy, unresolved V genes explain less than half, and the rest is unexplained. D and trimming were read from the DNA, whereas the V and J calls and clone size are those reported in that table. The table for this sample lists 250,000 to 350,000 clones; more than 80% of them were counted only once. In total, the top ten clones hold approximately 4.3% of the sample.

The cohort comprised 550 to 700 healthy bone marrow donors. Cohort members were all nominally healthy when sampled, although unrecorded immune exposures were likely present. The donor was CMV seropositive and was included in the group of approximately 310 seropositive cohort members. Each donor provided a peripheral blood sample, and peripheral blood mononuclear cells were used for TCR beta sequencing. The Qiagen DNeasy Blood Extraction Kit was used to extract genomic DNA from the blood cell samples. Based on the germline V gene, the CDR1 and CDR2 sequences are SQVTM and ANQGSEA. The junction shows trimming of 8 bases on V and 1 base on J, plus 13 bases between the germline ends. From the cysteine through the phenylalanine, the CDR3 covers 13 amino acids. Just CDR3 DNA is preserved here, 39 bases in frame from base 1.

Sequencing input: PBMCs. This clonotype was sampled from a man aged 35-49 years in good health and CMV-seropositive. The chain is assembled from TRBV29-1 and TRBJ2-3; TRBD2 might be the D gene, on 6 matching bases. CDR3 protein: CSHRRDGTDTQYF. The nucleotide sequence reads TGCAGCCACCGGCGGGACGGCACAGATACGCAGTATTTT.